This T cell receptor (beta chain) was identified during a study of OX40 agonist ivuxolimab in advanced cancers. TCRdb's copy holds only in-frame clones and misses some; the assay was immunoSEQ multiplex PCR. The sample comprises tens of thousands of clones, 87% of which are singletons, and approximately 2.8% rests with the top ten. J lost 6 bases, V lost 3 bases, and 9 bases had no gene match. Germline V lookup: CDR1 SGHAT, CDR2 FQNNGV. This CDR3 spans 16 amino acids. The source material was CD4+ or CD8+ T cells sorted from blood, sampled in a trial of the OX40 agonist ivuxolimab. The chain combines TRBV11-2 with TRBJ2-1, with 9 bases identical to TRBD2. This receptor was taken from an adult with an advanced solid tumor such as melanoma, head and neck, liver or kidney cancer. In nucleotides, the CDR3 is TGTGCCAGCAGCTTTAATTTCGCGGGAGGGGTCAATGAGCAGTTCTTC. Amino acid sequence: CASSFNFAGGVNEQFF.